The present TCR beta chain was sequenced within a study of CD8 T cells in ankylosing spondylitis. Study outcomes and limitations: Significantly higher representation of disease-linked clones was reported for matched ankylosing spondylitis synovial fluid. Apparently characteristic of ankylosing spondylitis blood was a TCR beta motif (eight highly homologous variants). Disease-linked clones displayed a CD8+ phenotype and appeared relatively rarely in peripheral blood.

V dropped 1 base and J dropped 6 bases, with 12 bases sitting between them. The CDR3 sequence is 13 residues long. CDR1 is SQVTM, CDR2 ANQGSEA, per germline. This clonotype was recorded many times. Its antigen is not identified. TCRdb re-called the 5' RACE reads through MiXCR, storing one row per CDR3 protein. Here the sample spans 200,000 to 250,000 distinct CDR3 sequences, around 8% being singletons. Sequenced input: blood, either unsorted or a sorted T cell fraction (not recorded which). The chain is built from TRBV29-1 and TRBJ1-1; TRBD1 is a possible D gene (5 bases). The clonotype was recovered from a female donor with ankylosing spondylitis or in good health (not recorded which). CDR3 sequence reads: CSVEGRQGAEAFF. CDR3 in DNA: TGCAGCGTTGAAGGGAGGCAGGGCGCTGAAGCTTTCTTT.